This record concerns one T cell receptor (beta chain) sequence. The assay was immunoSEQ multiplex PCR, and TCRdb's table has in-frame clones only and misses some. The sample has 50,000 to 55,000 clones; about nine tenths are singletons. CDR3 length: 16 amino acids. This sample is part of a study of T cell changes during pregnancy in multiple sclerosis. V usage is TRBV7-5 and J usage is TRBJ2-7; the table assigns TRBD1, which was not confirmed against the DNA. TRBV7-5 is a known pseudogene. The sequence came from a female donor with multiple sclerosis, enrolled in a pregnancy study. The input for sequencing was CD4+ T cells from peripheral blood mononuclear cells, taken in the third trimester of pregnancy. CDR3 in amino acids: CARSHPTGNGSYEQYF. CDR3 DNA sequence: TGTGCCAGAAGCCACCCGACAGGGAATGGATCCTACGAGCAGTACTTC.